The 16 T cell receptor beta chains below were found in one sample sequenced in a study of T cells in Graves' hyperthyroidism and ophthalmopathy. Researchers took RNA transcripts and amplified the TCR beta CDR3 regions from them. TCR CDR3 regions were first amplified by RT-PCR with HTBI primers. Via MiXCR, TCRdb re-called the multiplex PCR reads, giving one row per CDR3 protein. Counted here are a few hundred thousand distinct CDR3 sequences, 15% to 17% occurring once; the ten biggest clones make up 7.3%. The sequenced material came from blood. These receptors were obtained from a woman under 40 with Graves' hyperthyroidism.

This clonotype appeared many times. J is TRBJ2-7 and V is TRBV28; 9 bases match TRBD1. Germline values: CDR1 MDHEN, CDR2 SYDVKM. With V trimmed by 10 bases and J by 0 bases, 13 bases remained unmatched. The CDR3 runs to 16 residues. The CDR3 DNA sequence: TGTGCCATACGCGGACACAGGGGGCGGGGCTCCTACGAGCAGTACTTC. It specifies CAIRGHRGRGSYEQYF.

This clonotype has at least ten counts. The CDR3 coding sequence is TGTGCCAGCAGCTTATCCGGGACAGGGGCCGGTGAGCAGTACTTC. Protein sequence: CASSLSGTGAGEQYF. J is TRBJ2-7 and V is TRBV7-2; TRBD1 aligns across 10 bases. The CDR3 extends over 15 amino acids. Germline loops: CDR1 SGHTA, CDR2 FQGNSA. V lost 2 bases, J lost 7 bases, and 8 bases stayed unmatched. Combining the CDR3 with reference TRBV7-2 and TRBJ2-7 gives the whole variable domain GAGVSQSPSNKVTEKGKDVELRCDPISGHTALYWYRQSLGQGLEFLIYFQGNSAPDKSGLPSDRFSAERTGGSVSTLTIQRTQQEDSAVYLCASSLSGTGAGEQYFGPGTRLTVT.

The chain joins TRBV7-9 to TRBJ2-3, with D perhaps given as TRBD1 or TRBD2 (5 bases each). V was cut by 5 bases and J by 3 bases, with 12 bases left in between. The CDR3 extends over 14 amino acids. Germline V gives CDR1 SEHNR, CDR2 FQNEAQ (reference sequence). DNA of the CDR3: TGTGCCAGCAGCCTTGGGGACGGGACAGATACGCAGTATTTT. Translation: CASSLGDGTDTQYF. Based on the CDR3 plus reference TRBV7-9 and TRBJ2-3, the full variable domain is DTGVSQNPRHKITKRGQNVTFRCDPISEHNRLYWYRQTLGQGPEFLTYFQNEAQLEKSRLLSDRFSAERPKGSFSTLEIQRTEQGDSAMYLCASSLGDGTDTQYFGPGTRLTVL.

The chain couples TRBV7-9 to TRBJ2-1; 10 nucleotides match TRBD2. Germline V gives CDR1 SEHNR, CDR2 FQNEAQ (reference sequence). This CDR3 contains 15 residues. With V trimmed by 1 base and J by 8 bases, 5 bases remained unmatched. The chain's CDR3 is CASSLVLAGIHEQFF. The CDR3 DNA reads as TGTGCCAGCAGCTTAGTACTAGCGGGAATCCATGAGCAGTTCTTC.

This clonotype was counted at least ten times. V and J are TRBV20-1 and TRBJ1-6; weak D call: TRBD1 (5 bases). Germline V gene lookup returns CDR1 DFQATT and CDR2 SNEGSKA (reference sequence). This CDR3 has 15 residues. Trimming left V 5 bases short and J 8 bases short, with 19 bases between. The DNA of the CDR3 is TGCAGTGCTGGCCATGGGACGGGAACGTATTCACCCCTCCACTTT. Translation: CSAGHGTGTYSPLHF.

This clonotype was counted many times. V gene TRBV28 combines with J gene TRBJ2-7, with TRBD2 matching over 8 bases. There are 14 residues in the CDR3. V trimming: 2 bases; J trimming: 2 bases; junction bases outside the gene matches: 2. Germline lookup yields CDR1 MDHEN and CDR2 SYDVKM. The CDR3 loop reads CASSLTGGPYEQYF. The DNA for the CDR3 is TGTGCCAGCAGTTTAACGGGAGGGCCCTACGAGCAGTACTTC. The variable domain in full, with the rest retrieved from reference TRBV28 and TRBJ2-7, is DVKVTQSSRYLVKRTGEKVFLECVQDMDHENMFWYRQDPGLGLRLIYFSYDVKMKEKGDIPEGYSVSREKKERFSLILESASTNQTSMYLCASSLTGGPYEQYFGPGTRLTVT.

In its sample, this clonotype was seen many times. This chain joins TRBV20-1 and TRBJ2-6, with D unresolved. The CDR3 is 14 residues long. Deletions cut 0 bases from V and 0 bases from J, with 3 bases between. Germline V gives CDR1 DFQATT, CDR2 SNEGSKA (reference sequence). CDR3: CSARDNSGANVLTF. The DNA for the CDR3 is TGCAGTGCTAGAGATAACTCTGGGGCCAACGTCCTGACTTTC.

This chain connects TRBV11-1 to TRBJ1-5; D ambiguous. The CDR3 runs 15 residues. Germline V gene data show CDR1 as SGHAT and CDR2 as FQDESV (reference sequence). The V end lost 1 base, the J end lost 2 bases, and 9 bases lay between the germline ends. The CDR3 DNA sequence: TGTGCCAGCAGCTTAGGCAAGGAGGGCAATCAGCCCCAGCATTTT. This encodes CASSLGKEGNQPQHF.

The J gene is TRBJ2-1, the V gene TRBV7-2, with TRBD2 as a possible D gene (6 bases). The V end lost 8 bases, the J end lost 6 bases, and 17 bases lay between the germline ends. Germline-derived CDR1 and CDR2 are SGHTA and FQGNSA. This CDR3 is built from 14 residues. The CDR3 region is CASGRRGSVNEQFF. DNA of the CDR3: TGTGCCAGCGGAAGACGGGGGTCGGTCAATGAGCAGTTCTTC.

This clonotype was observed many times. The chain uses TRBV15 and TRBJ1-2; D gene unclear. Germline V gives CDR1 LNHNV, CDR2 YYDKDF (reference sequence). V dropped 2 bases and J dropped 4 bases, with 20 bases sitting between them. The CDR3 sequence is 17 residues long. CDR3 in amino acids: CATSRSLSPEASYGYTF. CDR3 nucleotide sequence: TGTGCCACCAGCAGATCTCTAAGTCCTGAAGCCTCCTATGGCTACACCTTC.

The sample holds a few counts of this clonotype. The rearrangement links TRBV30 to TRBJ1-6, with D possibly being TRBD1 (6 bases). CDR3 length: 14 amino acids. Trimming took 5 bases from V and 5 from J, leaving 13 bases between them. The V gene's germline CDR1 is GTSNPN and CDR2 SVGIG (reference sequence). Here the CDR3 DNA reads TGTGCCTGGGATCCGGGACACAATAATTCACCCCTCCACTTT. This encodes CAWDPGHNNSPLHF. The complete variable domain, with remaining parts taken from reference TRBV30 and TRBJ1-6, reads SQTIHQWPATLVQPVGSPLSLECTVEGTSNPNLYWYRQAAGRGLQLLFYSVGIGQISSEVPQNLSASRPQDRQFILSSKKLLLSDSGFYLCAWDPGHNNSPLHFGNGTRLTVT.

At least ten counts were recorded for this clonotype. V usage is TRBV28 and J usage is TRBJ2-6; the match to TRBD1 covers 9 bases. CDR1 is MDHEN and CDR2 is SYDVKM in the germline V gene. This CDR3 is 17 amino acids long. The V and J ends lost 6 bases and 3 bases, in that order; junction bases with no gene match: 9. CDR3 sequence: CASSRTGAAIGANVLTF. As DNA, the CDR3 is TGTGCCAGCAGCCGGACAGGGGCTGCCATTGGGGCCAACGTCCTGACTTTC.

This chain joins TRBV7-2 and TRBJ1-2, with a weak D call TRBD1 (6 bases). The V and J ends lost 3 bases and 7 bases respectively, with 21 bases between them. The CDR3 is made up of 16 amino acids. Germline V gene sequence: CDR1 SGHTA, CDR2 FQGNSA. CDR3 in DNA: TGTGCCAGCAGCTTTGGGTTGAGGACAGAAGAACGTGGCTACACCTTC. As protein: CASSFGLRTEERGYTF.

This clonotype was recorded at least ten times. The chain couples TRBV6-2 or TRBV6-3 to TRBJ1-6; possibly TRBD1 for D (6 bases). The CDR3 covers 18 residues. V gave up 6 bases and J gave up 0 bases, with 18 bases separating them. Germline V gives CDR1 MNHEY, CDR2 SVGEGT. CDR3 sequence (DNA): TGTGCCAGCAGAACCCGAGGACAGATGAGCTCCTATAATTCACCCCTCCACTTT. The encoded protein is CASRTRGQMSSYNSPLHF.

The CDR3 is CASSSIPSSYEQYF. As DNA, the CDR3 is TGTGCCAGCAGTTCCATACCCAGCTCCTACGAGCAGTACTTC. This chain joins TRBV28 and TRBJ2-7; D is ambiguous. The germline V gene has CDR1 MDHEN and CDR2 SYDVKM. V lost 4 bases and J 0 bases, leaving 10 bases between the germline ends. The CDR3 consists of 14 residues. The full variable domain, with the rest looked up from reference TRBV28 and TRBJ2-7, is DVKVTQSSRYLVKRTGEKVFLECVQDMDHENMFWYRQDPGLGLRLIYFSYDVKMKEKGDIPEGYSVSREKKERFSLILESASTNQTSMYLCASSSIPSSYEQYFGPGTRLTVT.

As DNA, the CDR3 is TGTGCCAGCAGTTTAGGAGGGGGGGAAGAGACCCAGTACTTC. This codes for CASSLGGGEETQYF. The chain couples TRBV27 to TRBJ2-5; D may be TRBD2 (7 bases). In germline, CDR1 is MNHEY, CDR2 SMNVEV (reference sequence). The CDR3 runs to 14 residues. Trimming removed 2 bases at V and 3 bases at J, with 10 bases between.